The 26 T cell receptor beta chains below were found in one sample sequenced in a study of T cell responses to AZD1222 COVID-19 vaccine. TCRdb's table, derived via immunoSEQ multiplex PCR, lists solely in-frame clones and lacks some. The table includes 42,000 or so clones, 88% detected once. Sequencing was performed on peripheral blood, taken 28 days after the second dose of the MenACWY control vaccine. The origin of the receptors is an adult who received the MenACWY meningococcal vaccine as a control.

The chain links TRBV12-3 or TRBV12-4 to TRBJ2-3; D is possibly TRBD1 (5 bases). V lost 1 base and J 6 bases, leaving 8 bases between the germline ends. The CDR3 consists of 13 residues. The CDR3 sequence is CASSLGQGDTQYF. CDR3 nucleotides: TGTGCCAGCAGTTTAGGTCAGGGCGATACGCAGTATTTT.

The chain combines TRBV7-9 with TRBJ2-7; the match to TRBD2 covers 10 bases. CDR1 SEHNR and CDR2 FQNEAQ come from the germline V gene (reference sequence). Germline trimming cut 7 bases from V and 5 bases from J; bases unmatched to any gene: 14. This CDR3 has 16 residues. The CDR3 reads CASTPRSSGRNDEQYF. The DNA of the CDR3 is TGTGCCAGCACCCCCCGATCTAGCGGGAGAAACGACGAGCAGTACTTC.

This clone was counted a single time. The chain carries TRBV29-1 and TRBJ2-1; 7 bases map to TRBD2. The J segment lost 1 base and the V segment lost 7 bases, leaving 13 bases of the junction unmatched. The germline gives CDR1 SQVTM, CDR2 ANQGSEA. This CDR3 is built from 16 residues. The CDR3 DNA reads TGCAGCGCACCTGGGGGGGAGCGAGGATCCTACAATGAGCAGTTCTTC. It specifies CSAPGGERGSYNEQFF.

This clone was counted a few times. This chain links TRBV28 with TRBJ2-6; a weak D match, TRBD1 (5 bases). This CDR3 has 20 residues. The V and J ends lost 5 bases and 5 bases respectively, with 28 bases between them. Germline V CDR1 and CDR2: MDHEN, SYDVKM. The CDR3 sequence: CASSTADSFRNPLRANVLTF. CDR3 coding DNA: TGTGCCAGCAGTACAGCCGACAGCTTTCGGAACCCTCTGAGGGCCAACGTCCTGACTTTC.

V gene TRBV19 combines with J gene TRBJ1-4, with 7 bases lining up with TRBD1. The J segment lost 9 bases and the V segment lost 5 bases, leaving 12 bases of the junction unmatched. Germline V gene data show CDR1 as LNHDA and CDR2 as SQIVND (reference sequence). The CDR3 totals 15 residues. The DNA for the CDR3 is TGTGCCAGTAGTCCCTTTGGCAGGGGGATTCAAAAACTGTTTTTT. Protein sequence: CASSPFGRGIQKLFF.

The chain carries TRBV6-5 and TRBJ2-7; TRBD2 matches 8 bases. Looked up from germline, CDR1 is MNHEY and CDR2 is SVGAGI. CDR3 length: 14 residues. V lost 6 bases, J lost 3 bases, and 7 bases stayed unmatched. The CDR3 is CASSLTSGHYEQYF. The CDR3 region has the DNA TGTGCCAGCAGCCTCACTAGCGGCCACTACGAGCAGTACTTC.

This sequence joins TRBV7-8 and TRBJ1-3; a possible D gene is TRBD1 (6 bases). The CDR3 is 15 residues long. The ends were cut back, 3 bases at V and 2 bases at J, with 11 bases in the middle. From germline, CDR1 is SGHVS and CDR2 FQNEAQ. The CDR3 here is CASSLEAGAGNTIYF. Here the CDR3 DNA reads TGTGCCAGCAGCTTGGAAGCAGGGGCTGGAAACACCATATATTTT.

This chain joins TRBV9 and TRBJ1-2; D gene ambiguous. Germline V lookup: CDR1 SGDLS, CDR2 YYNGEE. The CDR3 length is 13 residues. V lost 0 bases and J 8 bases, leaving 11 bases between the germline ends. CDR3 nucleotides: TGTGCCAGCAGCGTAGAGGAGGGAAGGGGCTACACCTTC. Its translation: CASSVEEGRGYTF.

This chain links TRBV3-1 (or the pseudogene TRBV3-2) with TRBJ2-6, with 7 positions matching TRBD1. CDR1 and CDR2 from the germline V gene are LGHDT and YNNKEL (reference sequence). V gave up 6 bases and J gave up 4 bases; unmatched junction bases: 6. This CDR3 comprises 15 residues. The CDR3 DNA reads TGTGCCAGCAGGCTCAGGGGGAGCGGGGCCAACGTCCTGACTTTC. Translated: CASRLRGSGANVLTF.

The CDR3 DNA is TGTGCCAGCAGCTTAAAGGGGAAGGGAACTGAAGCTTTCTTT. Translation gives CASSLKGKGTEAFF. The genes are TRBV7-8 and TRBJ1-1; the D gene is possibly TRBD1 (5 bases). Germline V gene lookup returns CDR1 SGHVS and CDR2 FQNEAQ. V was pared by 2 bases and J by 5 bases, with 12 bases between. There are 14 residues in the CDR3.

In DNA, the CDR3 is TGTGCCAGCAGCTTCCAGAGGTCTGTGGGGGAGACCCAGTACTTC. It is translated as CASSFQRSVGETQYF. The rearrangement links TRBV13 to TRBJ2-5, with D unresolved. The length of the CDR3 is 15 residues. Germline CDR1 is PRHDT and CDR2 is FYEKMQ (reference sequence). The germline V and J ends were trimmed by 3 bases and 5 bases, with 16 bases remaining between them.

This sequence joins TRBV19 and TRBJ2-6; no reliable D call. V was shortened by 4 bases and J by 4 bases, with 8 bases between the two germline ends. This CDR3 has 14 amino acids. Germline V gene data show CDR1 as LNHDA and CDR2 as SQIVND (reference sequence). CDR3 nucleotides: TGTGCCAGTAGTACCGCTCTCGGGGCCAACGTCCTGACTTTC. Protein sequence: CASSTALGANVLTF. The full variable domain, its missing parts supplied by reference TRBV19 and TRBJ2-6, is DGGITQSPKYLFRKEGQNVTLSCEQNLNHDAMYWYRQDPGQGLRLIYYSQIVNDFQKGDIAEGYSVSREKKESFPLTVTSAQKNPTAFYLCASSTALGANVLTFGAGSRLTVL.

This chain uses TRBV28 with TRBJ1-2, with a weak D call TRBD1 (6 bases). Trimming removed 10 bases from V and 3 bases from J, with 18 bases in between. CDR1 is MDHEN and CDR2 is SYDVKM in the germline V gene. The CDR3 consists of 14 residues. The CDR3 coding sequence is TGTGCCACCCGTTTAAGGGGGGCGCACTATGGCTACACCTTC. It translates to CATRLRGAHYGYTF.

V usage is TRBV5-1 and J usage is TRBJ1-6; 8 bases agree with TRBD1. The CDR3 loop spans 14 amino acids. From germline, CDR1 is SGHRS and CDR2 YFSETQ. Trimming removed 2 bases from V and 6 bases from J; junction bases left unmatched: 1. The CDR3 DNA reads TGCGCCAGCAGCTTTGACAGGGGTAATTCACCCCTCCACTTT. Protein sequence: CASSFDRGNSPLHF.

The CDR3 nucleotides read TGTGCCAGCAGACCCATTCACCGAGACTCTGGAAACACCATATATTTT. Residues: CASRPIHRDSGNTIYF. The chain has TRBV28 and TRBJ1-3; D is uncertain. Germline CDR1 reads MDHEN; CDR2 reads SYDVKM. Deletions cut 6 bases from V and 0 bases from J, with 15 bases between. There are 16 residues in the CDR3.

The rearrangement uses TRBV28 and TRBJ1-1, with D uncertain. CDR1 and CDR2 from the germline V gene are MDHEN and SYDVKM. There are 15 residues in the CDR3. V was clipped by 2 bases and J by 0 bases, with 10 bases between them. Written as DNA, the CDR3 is TGTGCCAGCAGTTTAAGCGAGTCCATGAACACTGAAGCTTTCTTT. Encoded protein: CASSLSESMNTEAFF.

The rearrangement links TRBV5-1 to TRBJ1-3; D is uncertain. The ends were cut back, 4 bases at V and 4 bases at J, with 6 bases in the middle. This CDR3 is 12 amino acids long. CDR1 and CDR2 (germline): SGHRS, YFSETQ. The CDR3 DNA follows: TGCGCCAGCAGCCAAGAGGGAAACACCATATATTTT. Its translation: CASSQEGNTIYF.

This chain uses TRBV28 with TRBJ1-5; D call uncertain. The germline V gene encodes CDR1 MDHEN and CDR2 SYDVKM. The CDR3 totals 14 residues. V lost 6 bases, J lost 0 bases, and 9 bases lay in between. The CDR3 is CASSSPYSNQPQHF. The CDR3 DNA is TGTGCCAGCAGCTCGCCATATAGCAATCAGCCCCAGCATTTT.

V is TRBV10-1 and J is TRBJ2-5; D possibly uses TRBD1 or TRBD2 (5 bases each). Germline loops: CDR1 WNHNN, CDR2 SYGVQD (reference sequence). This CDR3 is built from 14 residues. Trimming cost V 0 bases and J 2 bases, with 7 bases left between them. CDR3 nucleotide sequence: TGCGCCAGCAGTGAGTCGGGACGGCAAGAGACCCAGTACTTC. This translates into CASSESGRQETQYF.

The CDR3 is CASSSRVGTEAFF. The CDR3 coding sequence is TGTGCCAGCAGTTCTAGGGTGGGCACTGAAGCTTTCTTT. V and J are TRBV27 and TRBJ1-1; unclear D gene. CDR3 size: 13 residues. CDR1 and CDR2 from the germline V gene are MNHEY and SMNVEV (reference sequence). The V end lost 4 bases, the J end lost 4 bases, and 10 bases lay between the germline ends.

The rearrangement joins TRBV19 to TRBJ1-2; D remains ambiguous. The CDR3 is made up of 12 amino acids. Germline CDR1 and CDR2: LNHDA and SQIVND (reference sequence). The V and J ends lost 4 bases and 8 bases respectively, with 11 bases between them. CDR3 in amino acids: CASSTFDMGYTF. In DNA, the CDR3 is TGTGCCAGTAGTACGTTCGACATGGGCTACACCTTC.

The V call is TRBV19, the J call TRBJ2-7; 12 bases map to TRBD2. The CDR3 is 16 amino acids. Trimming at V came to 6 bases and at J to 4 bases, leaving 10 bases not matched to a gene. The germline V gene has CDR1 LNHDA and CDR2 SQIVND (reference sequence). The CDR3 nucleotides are TGTGCCAGTAGCGCCTCACTAGCGGGAGGTTCTTACGAGCAGTACTTC. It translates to CASSASLAGGSYEQYF.

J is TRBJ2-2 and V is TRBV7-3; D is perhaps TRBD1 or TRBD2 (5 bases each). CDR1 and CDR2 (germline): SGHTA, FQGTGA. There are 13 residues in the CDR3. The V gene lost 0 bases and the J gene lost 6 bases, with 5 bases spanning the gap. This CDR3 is CASSLTGPGELFF. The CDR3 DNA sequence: TGTGCCAGCAGCTTAACGGGACCCGGGGAGCTGTTTTTT.

The CDR3 DNA reads as TGCGCCAGCAGCTTGGTCACGGTGAGCTCCTACGAGCAGTACTTC. Translating gives CASSLVTVSSYEQYF. V and J are TRBV5-1 and TRBJ2-7; D is undetermined. Trimming removed 0 bases at V and 0 bases at J, with 10 bases between. The length of the CDR3 is 15 residues. CDR1 and CDR2 from the germline V gene are SGHRS and YFSETQ.

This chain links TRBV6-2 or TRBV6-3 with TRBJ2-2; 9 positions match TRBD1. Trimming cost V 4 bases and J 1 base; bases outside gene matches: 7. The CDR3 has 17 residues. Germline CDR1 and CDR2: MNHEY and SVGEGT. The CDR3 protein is CASSWSQGAVNTGELFF. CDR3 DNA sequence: TGTGCCAGCAGTTGGTCACAGGGGGCGGTGAACACCGGGGAGCTGTTTTTT.

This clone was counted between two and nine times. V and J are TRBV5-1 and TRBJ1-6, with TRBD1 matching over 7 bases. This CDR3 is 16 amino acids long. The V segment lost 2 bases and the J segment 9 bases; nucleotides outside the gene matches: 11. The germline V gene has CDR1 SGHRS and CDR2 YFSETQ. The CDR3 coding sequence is TGCGCCAGCAGCTTTGACAGGGACCGAAGAGGTTCACCCCTCCACTTT. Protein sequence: CASSFDRDRRGSPLHF.